The present T cell receptor beta chain was sequenced within a study of cytomegalovirus exposure and HLA in healthy donors. From germline, CDR1 is MNHEY and CDR2 SMNVEV (reference sequence). There are 15 residues in the CDR3. Unmatched junction bases numbered 8, after V lost 5 bases and J lost 3 bases. General study results and limits: Some public TCRs appeared in many individuals, while most sequences were rare. It was taken for granted in presence/absence analyses that sequencing depth across donors was roughly uniform.

Comment on this clone: Its antigen remains unknown.

The study ran its PCR with 60 Vbeta and 13 Jbeta primers. Here immunoSEQ multiplex PCR was the method, and the copy in TCRdb shows in-frame clones only, minus some. Seen here are around 52,000 clones, about four fifths observed once, and the top ten hold 1.7%. This receptor was obtained from a man aged 35-49 years in good health and CMV-seronegative. Sequenced sample: PBMCs. The gene calls are TRBV27 and TRBJ2-3; TRBD1 matches 7 bases. CDR3 sequence (DNA): TGTGCCAGCAGTCTAGGGGGCGGAACAACAGATACGCAGTATTTT. It yields the protein CASSLGGGTTDTQYF.